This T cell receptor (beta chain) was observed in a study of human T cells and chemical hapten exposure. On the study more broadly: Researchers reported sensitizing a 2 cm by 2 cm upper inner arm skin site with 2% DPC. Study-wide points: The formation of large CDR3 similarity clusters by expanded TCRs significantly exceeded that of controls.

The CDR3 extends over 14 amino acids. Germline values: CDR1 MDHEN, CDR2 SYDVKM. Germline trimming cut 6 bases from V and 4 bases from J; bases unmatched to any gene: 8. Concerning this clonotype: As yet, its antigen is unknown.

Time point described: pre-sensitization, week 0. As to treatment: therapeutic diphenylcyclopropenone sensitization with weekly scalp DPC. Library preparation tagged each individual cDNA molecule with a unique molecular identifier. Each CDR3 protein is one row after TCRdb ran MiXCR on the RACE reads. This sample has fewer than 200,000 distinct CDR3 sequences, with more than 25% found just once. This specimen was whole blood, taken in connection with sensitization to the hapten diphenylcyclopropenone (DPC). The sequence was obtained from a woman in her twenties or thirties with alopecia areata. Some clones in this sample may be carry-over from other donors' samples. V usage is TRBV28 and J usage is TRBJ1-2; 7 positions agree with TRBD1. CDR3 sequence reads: CASSSGTAVYGYTF. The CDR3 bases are TGTGCCAGCAGCTCCGGGACAGCGGTCTATGGCTACACCTTC.